Sequencing of this T cell receptor (beta chain) was carried out in a study of blood T cell repertoires in COVID-19. The overall study: Samples of COVID-19 (acute and convalescent) were obtained from the United States, Italy and Spain. T cells, B-cell-depleted T cells, or PBMCs supplied cDNA or gDNA.

This CDR3 has 14 amino acids. The V and J ends lost 0 bases and 6 bases respectively, with 9 bases between them. Germline CDR1 is SGHRS and CDR2 is YFSETQ. Per the study methods: It was from reference gene primer amplification that nucleated cell counts were estimated. The repertoire was sequenced with immunoSEQ multiplex PCR; TCRdb's copy has only in-frame clones and lacks some. The V and J calls and clone size are taken from that table; D and trimming were inferred from the DNA. The top ten hold roughly 3% of the sample, which has about 130,000 clones, about 79% seen once. The receptor was derived from an elderly woman with acute or convalescent COVID-19. The chain links TRBV5-1 to TRBJ1-4; D not resolved. The specimen sequenced was peripheral blood. CDR3 region: CASSLGQEYEKLFF. CDR3 nucleotides: TGCGCCAGCAGCTTGGGGCAGGAATATGAAAAACTGTTTTTT.